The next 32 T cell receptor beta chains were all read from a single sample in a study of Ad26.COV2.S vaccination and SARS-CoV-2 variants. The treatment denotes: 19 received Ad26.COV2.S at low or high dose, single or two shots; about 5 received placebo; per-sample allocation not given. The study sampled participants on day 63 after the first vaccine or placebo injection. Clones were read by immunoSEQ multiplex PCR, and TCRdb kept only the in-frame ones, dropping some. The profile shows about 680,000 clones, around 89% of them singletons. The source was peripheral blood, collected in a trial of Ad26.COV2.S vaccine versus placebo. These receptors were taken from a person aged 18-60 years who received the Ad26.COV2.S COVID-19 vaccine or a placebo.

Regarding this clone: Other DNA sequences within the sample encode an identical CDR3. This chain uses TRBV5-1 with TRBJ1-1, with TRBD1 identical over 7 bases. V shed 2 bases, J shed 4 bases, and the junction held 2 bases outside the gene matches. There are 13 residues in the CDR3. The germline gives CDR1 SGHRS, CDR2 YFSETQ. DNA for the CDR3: TGCGCCAGCAGCTTAACAGGGGCCACTGAAGCTTTCTTT. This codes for CASSLTGATEAFF.

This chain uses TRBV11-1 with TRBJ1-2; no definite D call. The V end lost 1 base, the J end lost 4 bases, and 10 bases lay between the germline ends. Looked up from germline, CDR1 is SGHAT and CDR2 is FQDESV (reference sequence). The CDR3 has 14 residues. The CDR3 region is CASSLDPGSYGYTF. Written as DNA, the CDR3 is TGTGCCAGCAGCTTAGACCCGGGGAGCTATGGCTACACCTTC.

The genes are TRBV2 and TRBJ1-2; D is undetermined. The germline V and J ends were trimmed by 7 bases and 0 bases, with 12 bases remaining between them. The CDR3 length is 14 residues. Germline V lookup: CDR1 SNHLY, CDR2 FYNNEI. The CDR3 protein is CASTFTGANYGYTF. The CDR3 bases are TGTGCCAGCACCTTTACCGGAGCTAACTATGGCTACACCTTC.

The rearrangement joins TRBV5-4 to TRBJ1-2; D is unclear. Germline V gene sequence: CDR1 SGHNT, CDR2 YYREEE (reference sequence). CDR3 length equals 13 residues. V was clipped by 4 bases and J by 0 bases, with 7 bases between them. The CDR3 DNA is TGTGCCAGCAGCCAAGAATCTAACTATGGCTACACCTTC. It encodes CASSQESNYGYTF.

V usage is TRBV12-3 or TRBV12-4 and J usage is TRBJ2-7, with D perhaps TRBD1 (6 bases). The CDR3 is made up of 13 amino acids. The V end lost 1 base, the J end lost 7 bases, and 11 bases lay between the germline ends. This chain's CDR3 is CASSLGGQWEQYF. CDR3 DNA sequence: TGTGCCAGCAGTTTAGGGGGACAATGGGAGCAGTACTTC.

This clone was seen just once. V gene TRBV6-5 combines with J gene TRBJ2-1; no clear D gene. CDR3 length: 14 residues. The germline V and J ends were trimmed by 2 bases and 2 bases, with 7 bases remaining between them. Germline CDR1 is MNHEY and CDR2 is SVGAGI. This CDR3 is CASSYRATYNEQFF. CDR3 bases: TGTGCCAGCAGTTACCGGGCCACCTACAATGAGCAGTTCTTC.

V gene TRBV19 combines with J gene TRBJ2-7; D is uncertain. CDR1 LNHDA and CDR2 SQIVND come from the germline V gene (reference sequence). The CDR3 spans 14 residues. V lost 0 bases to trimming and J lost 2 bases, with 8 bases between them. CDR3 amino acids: CASSIDSRAYEQYF. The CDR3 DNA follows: TGTGCCAGTAGTATAGACAGTAGGGCCTACGAGCAGTACTTC.

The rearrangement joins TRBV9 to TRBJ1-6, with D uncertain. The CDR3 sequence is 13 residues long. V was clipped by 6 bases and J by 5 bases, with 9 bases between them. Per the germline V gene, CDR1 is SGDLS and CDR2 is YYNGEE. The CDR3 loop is CASTGTNNSPLHF. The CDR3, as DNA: TGTGCCAGCACAGGCACGAATAATTCACCCCTCCACTTT.

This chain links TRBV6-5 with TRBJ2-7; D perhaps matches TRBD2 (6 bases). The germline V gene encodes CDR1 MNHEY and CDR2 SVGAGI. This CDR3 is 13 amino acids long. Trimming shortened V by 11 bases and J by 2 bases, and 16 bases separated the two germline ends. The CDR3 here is CAAWGTSPYEQYF. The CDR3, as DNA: TGTGCCGCCTGGGGAACTAGCCCCTACGAGCAGTACTTC.

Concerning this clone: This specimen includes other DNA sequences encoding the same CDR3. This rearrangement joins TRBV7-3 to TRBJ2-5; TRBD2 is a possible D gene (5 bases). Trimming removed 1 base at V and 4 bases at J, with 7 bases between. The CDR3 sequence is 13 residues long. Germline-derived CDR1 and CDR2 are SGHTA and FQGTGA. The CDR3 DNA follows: TGTGCCAGCAGCTTAAGTGCGGGAGAGACCCAGTACTTC. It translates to CASSLSAGETQYF.

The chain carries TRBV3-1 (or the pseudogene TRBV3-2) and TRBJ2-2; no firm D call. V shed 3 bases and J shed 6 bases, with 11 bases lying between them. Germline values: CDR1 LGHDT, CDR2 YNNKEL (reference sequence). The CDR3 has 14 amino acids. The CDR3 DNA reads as TGTGCCAGCAGCCAGGTGGGATGGGCCGGGGAGCTGTTTTTT. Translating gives CASSQVGWAGELFF.

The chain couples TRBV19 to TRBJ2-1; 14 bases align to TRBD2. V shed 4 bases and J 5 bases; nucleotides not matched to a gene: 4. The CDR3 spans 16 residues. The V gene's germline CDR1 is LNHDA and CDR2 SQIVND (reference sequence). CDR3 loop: CASSTPTSGRDNEQFF. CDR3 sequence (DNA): TGTGCCAGTAGTACACCGACTAGCGGGAGGGACAATGAGCAGTTCTTC.

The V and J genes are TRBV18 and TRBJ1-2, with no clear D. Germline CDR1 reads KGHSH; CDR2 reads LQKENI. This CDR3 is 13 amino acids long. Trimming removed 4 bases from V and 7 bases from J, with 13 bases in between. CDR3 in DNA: TGTGCCAGCTCACAGGCATCCGGATTTGGCTACACCTTC. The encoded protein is CASSQASGFGYTF.

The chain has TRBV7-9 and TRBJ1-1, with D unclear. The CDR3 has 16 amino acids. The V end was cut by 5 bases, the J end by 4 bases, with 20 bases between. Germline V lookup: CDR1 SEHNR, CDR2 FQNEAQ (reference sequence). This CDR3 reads CASSPEPSTMGTEAFF. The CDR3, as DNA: TGTGCCAGCAGCCCGGAACCGAGCACGATGGGCACTGAAGCTTTCTTT.

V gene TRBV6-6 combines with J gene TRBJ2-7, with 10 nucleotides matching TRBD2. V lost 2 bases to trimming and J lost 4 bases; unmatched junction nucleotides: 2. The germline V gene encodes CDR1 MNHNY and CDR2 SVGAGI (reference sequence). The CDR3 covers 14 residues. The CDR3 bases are TGTGCCAGCAGTTACCCTAGCGGGGGTTACGAGCAGTACTTC. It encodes CASSYPSGGYEQYF.

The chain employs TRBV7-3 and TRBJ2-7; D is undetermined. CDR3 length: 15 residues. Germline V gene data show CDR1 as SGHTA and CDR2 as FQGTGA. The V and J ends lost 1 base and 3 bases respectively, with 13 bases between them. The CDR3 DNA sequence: TGTGCCAGCAGCTTAAGGGCAGCCCCTGGCTACGAGCAGTACTTC. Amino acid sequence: CASSLRAAPGYEQYF.

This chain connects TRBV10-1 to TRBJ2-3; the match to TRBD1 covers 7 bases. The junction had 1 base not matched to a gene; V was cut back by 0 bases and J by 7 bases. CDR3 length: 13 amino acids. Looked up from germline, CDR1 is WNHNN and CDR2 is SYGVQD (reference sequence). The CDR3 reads CASSESGQHTQYF. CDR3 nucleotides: TGCGCCAGCAGTGAGTCGGGACAGCATACGCAGTATTTT.

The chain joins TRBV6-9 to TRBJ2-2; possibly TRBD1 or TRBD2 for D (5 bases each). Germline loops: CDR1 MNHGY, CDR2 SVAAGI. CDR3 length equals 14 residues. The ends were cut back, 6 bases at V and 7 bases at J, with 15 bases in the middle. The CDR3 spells CASSPTRGGGELFF. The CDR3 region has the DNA TGTGCCAGCAGCCCTACTAGGGGCGGCGGGGAGCTGTTTTTT.

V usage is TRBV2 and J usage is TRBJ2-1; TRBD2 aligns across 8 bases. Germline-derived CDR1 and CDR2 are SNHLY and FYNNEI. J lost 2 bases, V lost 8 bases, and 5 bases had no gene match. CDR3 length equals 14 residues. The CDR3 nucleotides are TGTGCCAGCGGGGCGGGAGGACCCTACAATGAGCAGTTCTTC. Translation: CASGAGGPYNEQFF.

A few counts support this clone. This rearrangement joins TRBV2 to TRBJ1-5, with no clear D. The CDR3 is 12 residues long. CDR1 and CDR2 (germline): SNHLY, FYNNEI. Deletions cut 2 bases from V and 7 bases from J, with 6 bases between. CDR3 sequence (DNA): TGTGCCAGCAGTGAAAGGCCCCAGCCCCAGCATTTT. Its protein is CASSERPQPQHF.

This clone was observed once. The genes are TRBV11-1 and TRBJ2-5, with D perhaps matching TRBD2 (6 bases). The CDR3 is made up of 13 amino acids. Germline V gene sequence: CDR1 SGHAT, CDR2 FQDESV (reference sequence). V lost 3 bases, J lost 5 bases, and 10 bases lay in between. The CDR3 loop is CASSLEGLETQYF. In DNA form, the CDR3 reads TGTGCCAGCAGCTTGGAGGGCCTGGAGACCCAGTACTTC.

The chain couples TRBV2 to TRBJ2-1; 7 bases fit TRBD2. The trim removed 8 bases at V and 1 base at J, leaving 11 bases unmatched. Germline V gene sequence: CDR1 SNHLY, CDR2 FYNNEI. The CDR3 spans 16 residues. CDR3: CASRKRLAASYNEQFF. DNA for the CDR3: TGTGCCAGCCGGAAGAGACTAGCCGCGTCCTACAATGAGCAGTTCTTC.

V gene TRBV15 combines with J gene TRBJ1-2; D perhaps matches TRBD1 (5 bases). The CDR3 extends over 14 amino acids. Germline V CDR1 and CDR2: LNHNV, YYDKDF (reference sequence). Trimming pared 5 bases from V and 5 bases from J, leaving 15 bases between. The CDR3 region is CATSRSGGDYGYTF. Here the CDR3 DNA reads TGTGCCACCAGCCGTAGTGGGGGAGATTATGGCTACACCTTC. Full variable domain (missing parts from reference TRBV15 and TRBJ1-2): DAMVIQNPRYQVTQFGKPVTLSCSQTLNHNVMYWYQQKSSQAPKLLFHYYDKDFNNEADTPDNFQSRRPNTSFCFLDIRSPGLGDTAMYLCATSRSGGDYGYTFGSGTRLTVV.

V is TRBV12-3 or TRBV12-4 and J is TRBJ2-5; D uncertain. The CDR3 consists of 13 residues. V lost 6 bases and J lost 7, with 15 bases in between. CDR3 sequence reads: CASRSGPQWTQYF. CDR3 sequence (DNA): TGTGCCAGCAGGTCGGGCCCACAGTGGACCCAGTACTTC.

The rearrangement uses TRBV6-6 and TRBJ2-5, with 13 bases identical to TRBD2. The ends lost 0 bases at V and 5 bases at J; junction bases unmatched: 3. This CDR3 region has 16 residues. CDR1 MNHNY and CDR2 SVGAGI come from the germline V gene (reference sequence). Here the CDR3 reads CASSYSLAGGVETQYF. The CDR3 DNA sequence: TGTGCCAGCAGTTACTCACTAGCGGGGGGGGTGGAGACCCAGTACTTC.

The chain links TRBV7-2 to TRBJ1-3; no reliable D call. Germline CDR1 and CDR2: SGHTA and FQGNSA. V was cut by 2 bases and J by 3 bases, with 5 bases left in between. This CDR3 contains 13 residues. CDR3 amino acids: CASSLSSGNTIYF. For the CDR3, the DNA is TGTGCCAGCAGCTTATCGAGTGGAAACACCATATATTTT.

The CDR3 DNA is TGTGCCAGCAGTCGGGACAGCGACTATGGCTACACCTTC. Its translation: CASSRDSDYGYTF. The chain couples TRBV6-6 to TRBJ1-2, with TRBD1 matching 7 bases. CDR3 length equals 13 residues. V shed 5 bases and J 3 bases; nucleotides not matched to a gene: 3. From germline, CDR1 is MNHNY and CDR2 SVGAGI (reference sequence).

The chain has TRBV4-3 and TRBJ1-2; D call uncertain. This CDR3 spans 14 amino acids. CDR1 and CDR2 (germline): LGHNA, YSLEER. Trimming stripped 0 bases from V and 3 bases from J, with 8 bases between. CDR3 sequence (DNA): TGCGCCAGCAGCCAAGATATAACAGACTATGGCTACACCTTC. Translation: CASSQDITDYGYTF.

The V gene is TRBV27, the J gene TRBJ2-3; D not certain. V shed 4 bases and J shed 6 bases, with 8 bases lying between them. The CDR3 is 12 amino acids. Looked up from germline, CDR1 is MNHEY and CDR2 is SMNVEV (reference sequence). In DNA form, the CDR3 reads TGTGCCAGCAGTTCCGCCTCTGATACGCAGTATTTT. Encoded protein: CASSSASDTQYF.

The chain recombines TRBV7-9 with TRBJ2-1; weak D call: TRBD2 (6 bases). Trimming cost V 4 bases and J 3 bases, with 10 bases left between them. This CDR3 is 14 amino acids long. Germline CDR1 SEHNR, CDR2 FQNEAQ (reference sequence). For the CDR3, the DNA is TGTGCCAGCAGCTGGGGACTGCTCTACAATGAGCAGTTCTTC. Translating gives CASSWGLLYNEQFF.

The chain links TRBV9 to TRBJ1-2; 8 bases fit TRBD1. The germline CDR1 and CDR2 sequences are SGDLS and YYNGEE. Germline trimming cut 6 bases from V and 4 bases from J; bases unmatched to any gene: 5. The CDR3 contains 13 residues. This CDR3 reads CASTRQGSYGYTF. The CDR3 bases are TGTGCCAGCACCAGACAGGGGTCCTATGGCTACACCTTC.

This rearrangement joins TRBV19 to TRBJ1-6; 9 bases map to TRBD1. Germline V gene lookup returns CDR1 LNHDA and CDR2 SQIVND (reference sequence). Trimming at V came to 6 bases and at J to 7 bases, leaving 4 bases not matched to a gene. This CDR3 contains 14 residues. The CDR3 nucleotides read TGTGCCAGTAGGGGACAGGGCAGCAATTCACCCCTCCACTTT. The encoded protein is CASRGQGSNSPLHF.